A selection of T cell receptor beta chains follows, all from one sample in a study of T cell repertoires in cytomegalovirus infection. One entry per CDR3 protein, called by TCRdb with MiXCR from the reads. The table shows around 740,000 distinct CDR3 sequences, with about a third occurring only once. Sequenced: PBMCs. These receptors came from a human donor in good health (CMV status not recorded). Some clones in this sample may be carry-over from other donors' samples. Each CDR3 is given with its conserved first and last residue.

cdr3_length,v_call,cdr3_aa
18,TRBV12-5,CASGLVLGQGASSYGYTF
20,TRBV20-1,CSAPGGSGSMGPLSTDTQYF
16,TRBV11-2,CSSSLKQGERTDTQYF
15,TRBV6-8,CASRDRGRGNTEAFF
14,TRBV2,CASIGDFVSYEQYF
15,TRBV5-1,CASSLEAGLPREAFF
15,TRBV7-8,CASSSLTGWADEQYF
13,TRBV29-1,CSVGQIMNTEAFF
15,TRBV7-8,CASSLDLGGTDTQYF
14,TRBV29-1,CSVETVSSGNTIYF
18,TRBV12-3/TRBV12-4,CASSLRGTGGLAGNEQYF
13,TRBV19,CASSSISYNEQFF
15,TRBV10-3,CAIRGNQGTGNTIYF
15,TRBV6-1,CASRVRDRGHNEQFF
15,TRBV20-1,CSARQGAVGNTEAFF
13,TRBV28,CASSDGRGYGYTF
17,TRBV25-1,CASSESILSGGNEKLFF
16,TRBV18,CASSHTYEVSKNIQYF
15,TRBV3-1,CDSSHAGTGSGEQYF
13,TRBV12-3/TRBV12-4,CASKEGERGTQYF
16,TRBV20-1,CSARRGGGPMNTEAFF
14,TRBV6-5,CASSSGTGFVTLHF
17,TRBV12-3/TRBV12-4,CASRPLTGTSGNNEQFF
16,TRBV28,CASSLSLGRVSYEQYF
11,TRBV6-1,CASTQNTEAFF
15,TRBV19,CASSVLGQGDQPQHF